This section outlines one T cell receptor beta chain sequence together with its context. Here immunoSEQ multiplex PCR was the method, and the copy in TCRdb shows in-frame clones only, minus some. This sample yields roughly 70,000 clones, of which around nine tenths are seen a single time; 1.3% to 1.5% belongs to the top ten. These data originate in a study of blood T cell repertoires in COVID-19. This TCR was recovered from a man aged 60 to 69 with acute or convalescent COVID-19. The sample consisted of peripheral blood.

The CDR3 DNA reads as TGTGCCAGCAGCCAAGGAGAGAAGCAGTTCTTC. Translating gives CASSQGEKQFF. The chain joins TRBV3-1 (or the pseudogene TRBV3-2) to TRBJ2-1, with no clear D. The CDR3 is 11 residues long. Looked up from germline, CDR1 is LGHDT and CDR2 is YNNKEL (reference sequence). Trimming shortened V by 1 base and J by 11 bases, and 6 bases separated the two germline ends.